The T cell receptor beta chain under discussion was sequenced for a study of T cell changes during pregnancy in multiple sclerosis. V was cut by 0 bases and J by 3 bases, with 11 bases left in between. Germline assignment: CDR1 MGHRA and CDR2 YSYEKL. The CDR3 consists of 15 residues. Repertoires were generated with immunoSEQ multiplex PCR, while TCRdb's copy carries only in-frame clones and drops some. The data hold 40,000 or so clones, with less than 95% observed a single time. The chain has TRBV4-1 and TRBJ1-1; weak D call: TRBD1 (6 bases). The material sequenced was CD8+ T cells from peripheral blood mononuclear cells, taken in the first trimester of pregnancy. This clonotype was obtained from a female donor with multiple sclerosis, enrolled in a pregnancy study. CDR3 in DNA: TGCGCCAGCAGCCAAGATCTTTCAGGGGACACTGAAGCTTTCTTT. Translation: CASSQDLSGDTEAFF.